The TCR beta chain described here comes from a study of T cell changes during pregnancy in multiple sclerosis. The sample holds one count of this clone. The repertoire was sequenced with immunoSEQ multiplex PCR; TCRdb's copy has only in-frame clones and lacks some. Of about 100,000 clones listed, around nine tenths are singletons. CDR1 and CDR2 from the germline V gene are MNHEY and SMNVEV (reference sequence). The CDR3 is 14 amino acids. V lost 5 bases, J lost 7 bases, and 11 bases stayed unmatched. The specimen comprised peripheral blood, sampled in the second trimester of pregnancy. The receptor was isolated from a female donor with multiple sclerosis, enrolled in a pregnancy study. The chain joins TRBV27 to TRBJ2-7, with 7 nucleotides matching TRBD1. The CDR3 region has the DNA TGTGCCAGCAGTAGACCCCACAGGGGTAGGGAGCAGTACTTC. It codes for CASSRPHRGREQYF.